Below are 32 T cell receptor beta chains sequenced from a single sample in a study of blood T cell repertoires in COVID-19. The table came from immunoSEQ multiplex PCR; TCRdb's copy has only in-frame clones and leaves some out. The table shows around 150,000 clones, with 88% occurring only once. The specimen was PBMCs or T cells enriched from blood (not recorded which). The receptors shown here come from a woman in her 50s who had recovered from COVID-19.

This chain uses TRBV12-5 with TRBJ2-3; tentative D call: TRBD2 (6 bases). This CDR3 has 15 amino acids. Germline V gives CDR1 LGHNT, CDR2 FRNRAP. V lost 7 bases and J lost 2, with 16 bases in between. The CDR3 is CASARGGLNTDTQYF. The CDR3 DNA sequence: TGTGCTAGTGCCCGGGGAGGATTGAACACAGATACGCAGTATTTT.

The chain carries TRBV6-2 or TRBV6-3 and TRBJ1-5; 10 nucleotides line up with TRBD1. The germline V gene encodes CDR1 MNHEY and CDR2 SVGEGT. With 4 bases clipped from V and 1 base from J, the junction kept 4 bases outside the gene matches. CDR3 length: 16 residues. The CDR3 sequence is CASSSWTGGSNQPQHF. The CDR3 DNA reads TGTGCCAGCAGTTCGTGGACAGGGGGGAGCAATCAGCCCCAGCATTTT.

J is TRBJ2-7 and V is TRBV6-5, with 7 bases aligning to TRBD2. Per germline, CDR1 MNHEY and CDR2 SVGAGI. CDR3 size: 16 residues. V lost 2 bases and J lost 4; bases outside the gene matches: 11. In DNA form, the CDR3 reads TGTGCCAGCAGTTACGCGGCTAGCGGTTCCCCTTACGAGCAGTACTTC. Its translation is CASSYAASGSPYEQYF.

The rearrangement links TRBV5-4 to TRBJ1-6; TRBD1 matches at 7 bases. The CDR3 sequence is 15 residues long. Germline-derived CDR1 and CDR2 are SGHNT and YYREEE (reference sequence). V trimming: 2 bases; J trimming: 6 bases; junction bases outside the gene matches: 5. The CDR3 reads CASSFRGQANSPLHF. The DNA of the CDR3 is TGTGCCAGCAGCTTCCGAGGACAGGCTAATTCACCCCTCCACTTT. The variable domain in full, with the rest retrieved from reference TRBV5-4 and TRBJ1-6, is ETGVTQSPTHLIKTRGQQVTLRCSSQSGHNTVSWYQQALGQGPQFIFQYYREEENGRGNFPPRFSGLQFPNYSSELNVNALELDDSALYLCASSFRGQANSPLHFGNGTRLTVT.

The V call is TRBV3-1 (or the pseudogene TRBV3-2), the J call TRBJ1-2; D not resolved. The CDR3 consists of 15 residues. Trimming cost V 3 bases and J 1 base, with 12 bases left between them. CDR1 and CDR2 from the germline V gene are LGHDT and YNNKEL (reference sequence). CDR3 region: CASSQFGGSNYGYTF. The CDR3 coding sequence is TGTGCCAGCAGCCAGTTTGGCGGCAGTAACTATGGCTACACCTTC.

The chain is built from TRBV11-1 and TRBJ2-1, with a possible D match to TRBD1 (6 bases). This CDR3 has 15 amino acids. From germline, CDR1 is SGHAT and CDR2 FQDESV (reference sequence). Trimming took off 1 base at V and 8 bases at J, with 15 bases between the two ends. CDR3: CASSLDPTGWDEQFF. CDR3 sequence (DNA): TGTGCCAGCAGCTTAGACCCAACAGGGTGGGATGAGCAGTTCTTC.

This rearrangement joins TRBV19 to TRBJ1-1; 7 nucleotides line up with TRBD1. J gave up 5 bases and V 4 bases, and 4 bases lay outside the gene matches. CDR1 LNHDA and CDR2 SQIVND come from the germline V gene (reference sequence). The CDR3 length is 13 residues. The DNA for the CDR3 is TGTGCCAGTAGTACGACAGGGTCGACTGAAGCTTTCTTT. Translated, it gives CASSTTGSTEAFF.

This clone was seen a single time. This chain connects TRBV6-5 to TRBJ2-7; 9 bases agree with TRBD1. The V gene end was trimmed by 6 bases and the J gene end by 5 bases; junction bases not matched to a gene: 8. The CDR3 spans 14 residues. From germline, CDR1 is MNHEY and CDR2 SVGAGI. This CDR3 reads CASSSGTGKDEQYF. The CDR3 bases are TGTGCCAGCAGCTCCGGGACAGGGAAGGACGAGCAGTACTTC.

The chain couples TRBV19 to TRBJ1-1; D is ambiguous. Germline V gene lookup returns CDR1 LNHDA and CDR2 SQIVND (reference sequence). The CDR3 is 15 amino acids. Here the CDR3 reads CATQSQVLANTEAFF. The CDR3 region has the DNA TGTGCTACCCAAAGTCAAGTGTTAGCTAACACTGAAGCTTTCTTT.

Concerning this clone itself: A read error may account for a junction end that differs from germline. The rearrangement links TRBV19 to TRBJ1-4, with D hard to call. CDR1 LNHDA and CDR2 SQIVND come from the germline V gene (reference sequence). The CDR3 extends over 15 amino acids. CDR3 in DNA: TGTGCCAGTAGTATAGATATGGCCATGAATGGAAAACTGTTTTTT. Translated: CASSIDMAMNGKLFF.

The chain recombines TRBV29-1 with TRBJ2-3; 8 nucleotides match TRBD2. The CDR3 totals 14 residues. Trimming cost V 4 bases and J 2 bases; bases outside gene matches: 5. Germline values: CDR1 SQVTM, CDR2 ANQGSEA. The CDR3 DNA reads TGCAGCGTTGGGAGCGGGGGCTTCACAGATACGCAGTATTTT. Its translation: CSVGSGGFTDTQYF.

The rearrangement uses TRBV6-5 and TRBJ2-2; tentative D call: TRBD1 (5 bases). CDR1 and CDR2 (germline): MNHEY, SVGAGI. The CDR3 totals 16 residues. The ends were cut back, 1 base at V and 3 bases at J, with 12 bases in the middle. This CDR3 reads CASSYFSGHDTGELFF. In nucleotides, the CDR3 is TGTGCCAGCAGTTACTTCTCCGGACATGACACCGGGGAGCTGTTTTTT.

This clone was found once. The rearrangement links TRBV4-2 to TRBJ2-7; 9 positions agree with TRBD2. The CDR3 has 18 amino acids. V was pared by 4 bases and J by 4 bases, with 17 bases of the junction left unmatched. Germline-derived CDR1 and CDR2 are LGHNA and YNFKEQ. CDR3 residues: CASSRRPTGAGGPYEQYF. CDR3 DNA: TGTGCCAGCAGCCGACGGCCTACGGGAGCGGGGGGACCTTACGAGCAGTACTTC.

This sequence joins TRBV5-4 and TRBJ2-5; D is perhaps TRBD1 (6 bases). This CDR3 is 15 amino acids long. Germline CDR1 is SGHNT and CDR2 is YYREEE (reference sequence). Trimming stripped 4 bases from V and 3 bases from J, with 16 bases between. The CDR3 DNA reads TGTGCCAGCAGCACAATCACAGGGCCTGAAGAGACCCAGTACTTC. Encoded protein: CASSTITGPEETQYF.

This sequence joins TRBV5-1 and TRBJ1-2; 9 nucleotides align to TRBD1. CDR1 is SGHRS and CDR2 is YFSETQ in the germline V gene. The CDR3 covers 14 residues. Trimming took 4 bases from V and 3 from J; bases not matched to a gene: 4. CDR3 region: CASSTRQGDYGYTF. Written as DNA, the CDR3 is TGCGCCAGCAGCACCCGACAGGGGGACTATGGCTACACCTTC.

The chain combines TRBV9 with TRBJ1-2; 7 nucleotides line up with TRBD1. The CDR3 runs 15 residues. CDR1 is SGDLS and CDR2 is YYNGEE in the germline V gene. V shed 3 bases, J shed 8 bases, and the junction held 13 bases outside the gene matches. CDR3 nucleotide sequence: TGTGCCAGCAGCGCCGCATCGGGATCGGGACAGGGCTACACCTTC. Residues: CASSAASGSGQGYTF.

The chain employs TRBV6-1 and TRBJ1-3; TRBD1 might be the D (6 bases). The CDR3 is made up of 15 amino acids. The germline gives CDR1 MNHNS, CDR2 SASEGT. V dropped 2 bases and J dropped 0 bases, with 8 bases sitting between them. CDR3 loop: CASSEQGSSGNTIYF. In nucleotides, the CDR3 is TGTGCCAGCAGTGAACAGGGGAGCTCTGGAAACACCATATATTTT.

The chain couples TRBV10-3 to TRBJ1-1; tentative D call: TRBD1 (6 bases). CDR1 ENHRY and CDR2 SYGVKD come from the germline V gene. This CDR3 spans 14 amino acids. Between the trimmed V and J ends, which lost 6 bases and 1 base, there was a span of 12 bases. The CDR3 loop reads CAIRPGGQNTEAFF. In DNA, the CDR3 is TGTGCCATCAGGCCGGGGGGACAGAACACTGAAGCTTTCTTT.

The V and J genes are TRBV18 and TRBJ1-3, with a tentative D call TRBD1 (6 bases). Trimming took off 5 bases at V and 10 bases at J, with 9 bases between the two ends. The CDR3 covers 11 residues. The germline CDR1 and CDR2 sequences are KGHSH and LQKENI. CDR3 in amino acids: CASSADRTIYF. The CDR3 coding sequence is TGTGCCAGCTCAGCGGACAGAACCATATATTTT.

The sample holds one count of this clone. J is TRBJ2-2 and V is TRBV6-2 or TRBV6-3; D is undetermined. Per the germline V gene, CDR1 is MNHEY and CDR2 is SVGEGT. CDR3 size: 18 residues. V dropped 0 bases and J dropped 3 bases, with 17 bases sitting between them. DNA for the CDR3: TGTGCCAGCAGTTACTCCCCCTCACTAAGAAGCTACACCGGGGAGCTGTTTTTT. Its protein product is CASSYSPSLRSYTGELFF.

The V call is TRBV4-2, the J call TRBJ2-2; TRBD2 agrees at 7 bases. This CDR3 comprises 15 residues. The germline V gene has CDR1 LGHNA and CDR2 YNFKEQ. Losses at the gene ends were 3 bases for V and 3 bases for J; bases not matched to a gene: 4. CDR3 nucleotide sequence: TGTGCCAGCAGCCACACTAGCGTCGACACCGGGGAGCTGTTTTTT. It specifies CASSHTSVDTGELFF.

CDR3 sequence: CASSQTGLAKNIQYF. In DNA, the CDR3 is TGTGCCAGCAGCCAAACCGGACTAGCCAAAAACATTCAGTACTTC. The chain carries TRBV3-1 (or the pseudogene TRBV3-2) and TRBJ2-4, with a tentative D call TRBD2 (5 bases). Trimming took 2 bases from V and 0 from J, leaving 8 bases between them. The CDR3 runs 15 residues. Germline CDR1 LGHDT, CDR2 YNNKEL (reference sequence).

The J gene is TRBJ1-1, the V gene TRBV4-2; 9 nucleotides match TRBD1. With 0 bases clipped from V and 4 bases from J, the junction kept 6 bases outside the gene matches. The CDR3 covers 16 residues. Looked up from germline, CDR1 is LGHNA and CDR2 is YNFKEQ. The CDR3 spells CASSQEGTGSGTEAFF. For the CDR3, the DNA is TGTGCCAGCAGCCAAGAGGGGACAGGGTCGGGCACTGAAGCTTTCTTT.

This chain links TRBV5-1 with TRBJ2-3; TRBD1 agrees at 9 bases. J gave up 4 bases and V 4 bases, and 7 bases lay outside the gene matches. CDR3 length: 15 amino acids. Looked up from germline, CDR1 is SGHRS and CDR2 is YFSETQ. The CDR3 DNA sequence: TGCGCCAGCAGCCTCGGGACAGGGCCATCAGATACGCAGTATTTT. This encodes CASSLGTGPSDTQYF.

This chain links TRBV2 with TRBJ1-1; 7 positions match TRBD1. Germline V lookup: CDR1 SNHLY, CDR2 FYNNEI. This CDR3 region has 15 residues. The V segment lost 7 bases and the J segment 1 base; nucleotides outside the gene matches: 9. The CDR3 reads CASTPNRGGNTEAFF. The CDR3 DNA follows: TGTGCCAGCACCCCAAACAGGGGAGGGAACACTGAAGCTTTCTTT. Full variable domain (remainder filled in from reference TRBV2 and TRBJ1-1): EPEVTQTPSHQVTQMGQEVILRCVPISNHLYFYWYRQILGQKVEFLVSFYNNEISEKSEIFDDQFSVERPDGSNFTLKIRSTKLEDSAMYFCASTPNRGGNTEAFFGQGTRLTVV.

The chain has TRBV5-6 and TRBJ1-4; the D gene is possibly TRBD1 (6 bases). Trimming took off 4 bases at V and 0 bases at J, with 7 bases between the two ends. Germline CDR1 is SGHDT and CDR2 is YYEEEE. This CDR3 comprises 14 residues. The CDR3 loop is CASSPGATNEKLFF. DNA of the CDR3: TGTGCCAGCAGCCCAGGGGCAACTAATGAAAAACTGTTTTTT.

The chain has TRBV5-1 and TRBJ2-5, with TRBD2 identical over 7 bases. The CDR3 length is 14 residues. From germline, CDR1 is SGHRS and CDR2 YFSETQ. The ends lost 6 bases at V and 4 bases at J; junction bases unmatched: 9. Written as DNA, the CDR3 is TGCGCCAGCATGGGAGGGAACTCGGGAGAGACCCAGTACTTC. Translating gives CASMGGNSGETQYF. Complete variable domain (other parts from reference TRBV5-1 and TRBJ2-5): KAGVTQTPRYLIKTRGQQVTLSCSPISGHRSVSWYQQTPGQGLQFLFEYFSETQRNKGNFPGRFSGRQFSNSRSEMNVSTLELGDSALYLCASMGGNSGETQYFGPGTRLLVL.

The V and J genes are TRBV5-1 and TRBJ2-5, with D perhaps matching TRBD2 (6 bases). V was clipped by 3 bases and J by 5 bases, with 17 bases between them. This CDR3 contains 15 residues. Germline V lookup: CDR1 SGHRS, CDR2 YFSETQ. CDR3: CASSSALAARETQYF. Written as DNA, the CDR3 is TGCGCCAGCAGCTCCGCCTTAGCGGCTAGGGAGACCCAGTACTTC.

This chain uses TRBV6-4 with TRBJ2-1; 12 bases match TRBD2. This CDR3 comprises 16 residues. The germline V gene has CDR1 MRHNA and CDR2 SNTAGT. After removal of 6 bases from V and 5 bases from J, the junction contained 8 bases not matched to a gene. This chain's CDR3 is CASSASGGAPDNEQFF. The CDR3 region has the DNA TGTGCCAGCAGCGCTAGCGGGGGGGCGCCTGACAATGAGCAGTTCTTC.

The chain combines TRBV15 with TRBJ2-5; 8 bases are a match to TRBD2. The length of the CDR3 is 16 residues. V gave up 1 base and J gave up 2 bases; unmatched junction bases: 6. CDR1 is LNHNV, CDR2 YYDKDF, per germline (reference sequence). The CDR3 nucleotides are TGTGCCACCAGCAGAGGGGCCGGGACTAGACAAGAGACCCAGTACTTC. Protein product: CATSRGAGTRQETQYF.

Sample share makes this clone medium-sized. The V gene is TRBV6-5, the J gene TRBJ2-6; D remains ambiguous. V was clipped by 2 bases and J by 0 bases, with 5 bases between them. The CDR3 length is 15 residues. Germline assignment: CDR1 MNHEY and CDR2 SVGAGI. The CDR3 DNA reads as TGTGCCAGCAGTTACGAGCACTCTGGGGCCAACGTCCTGACTTTC. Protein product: CASSYEHSGANVLTF.

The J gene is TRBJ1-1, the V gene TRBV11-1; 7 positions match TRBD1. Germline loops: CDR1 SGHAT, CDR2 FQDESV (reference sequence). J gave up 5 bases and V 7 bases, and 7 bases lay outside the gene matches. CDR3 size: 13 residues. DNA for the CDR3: TGTGCCAGCACCCAACAGGGGCGAACTGAAGCTTTCTTT. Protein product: CASTQQGRTEAFF.